This T cell receptor beta chain was sequenced in a study of blood T cell repertoires in COVID-19. Study context: COVID-19 samples, acute and convalescent, were from the United States, Italy and Spain. T cells, B-cell-depleted T cells, or PBMCs supplied cDNA or gDNA.

The CDR3 is 13 residues long. Germline CDR1 is SEHNR and CDR2 is FQNEAQ (reference sequence). V was shortened by 2 bases and J by 6 bases, with 11 bases between the two germline ends. Per the study methods: Estimated nucleated cell counts came from reference gene primer amplification. Generated by immunoSEQ multiplex PCR, the TCRdb table keeps only in-frame clones and is missing some. That table furnishes V, J and clone size, whereas the DNA furnished D and trimming. The top ten clones hold 20% of a sample with some 85,000 clones, roughly 76% of them seen once. The table lists this clone with a few counts.

The chain carries TRBV7-9 and TRBJ2-7; the D gene is possibly TRBD1 (6 bases). This receptor was taken from a woman of 80 years or more with active or convalescent COVID-19. Sequenced sample: peripheral blood. CDR3 in amino acids: CASSLYRDGEQYF. The CDR3 bases are TGTGCCAGCAGCTTATACAGGGACGGCGAGCAGTACTTC.